This TCR beta chain appears in the sequencing data of a study of OX40 agonist ivuxolimab in advanced cancers. Overall study findings and caveats: On average, a greater number of expanded clones characterised CD8+ T cells relative to CD4+.

Libraries were prepared by immunoSEQ multiplex PCR; TCRdb keeps only in-frame clonotypes and omits some of them. This table holds fewer than 85,000 clones, 75% to 85% found once. V was cut by 4 bases and J by 6 bases, with 16 bases left in between. Germline V gives CDR1 SGHDT, CDR2 YYEEEE. The CDR3 is made up of 15 amino acids. About this clone: Antigen specificity is unknown.

The sequences come from CD4+ or CD8+ T cells sorted from blood, collected in a trial of the OX40 agonist ivuxolimab. The chain couples TRBV5-6 to TRBJ2-2; either TRBD1 or TRBD2 may fit D (5 bases each). This clonotype was obtained from an adult with an advanced solid tumor such as melanoma, head and neck, liver or kidney cancer. The CDR3 is CASSPWDRIPGELFF. The CDR3 DNA reads as TGTGCCAGCAGCCCCTGGGACCGGATACCCGGGGAGCTGTTTTTT.